The entry below describes one T cell receptor (beta chain). Its antigen is unknown. These data originate in a study of tumor and adjacent non-tumor tissue in lung cancer. At the level of the study: The cohort had 12 adenocarcinoma, 2 squamous cell and 1 small cell patients.

This sample's RNA came from whole unsorted tissue. Three rounds of nested PCR, following a modified ARM-PCR protocol, produced the TCRbeta library. MiXCR, run by TCRdb on the multiplex PCR reads, gives a single entry per CDR3 protein. Of about 85,000 distinct CDR3 sequences in the sample, more than 60% were seen once. V lost 6 bases, J lost 4 bases, and 19 bases lay in between. CDR1 is MNHEY and CDR2 is SVGAGI in the germline V gene. CDR3 length: 15 amino acids. Study results and caveats: Tumor tissue had significantly higher TCR diversity than normal lung. In normal lung, the top 100 clones were significantly more dominant than in tumor. Higher tumor TCR diversity was associated with shorter survival.

What was sequenced was lung tumor tissue. The gene calls are TRBV6-5 and TRBJ2-7; TRBD2 is a possible D gene (5 bases). The clonotype originates from a man between 70 and 80 years old with non-small cell lung cancer. As DNA, the CDR3 is TGTGCCAGCAGGCCCCGGGCTAGCAGGCTATACGAGCAGTACTTC. It encodes CASRPRASRLYEQYF.